This T cell receptor beta chain was sequenced during a study of cytomegalovirus exposure and HLA in healthy donors. General observations from the study: Rarity marked most TCR sequences, yet some public TCRs occurred in many donors. Researchers counted 150 to 200 TCR beta chains as cytomegalovirus-associated. Among the CMV-associated chains, a few were confirmed in vitro as specific for CMV antigens.

Separation from the approximately 720-subject first cohort characterized the roughly 120-subject validation cohort, to which the donors belonged. The CDR3 has 13 residues. Germline V CDR1 and CDR2: SGHRS, YFSETQ. The germline V and J ends were trimmed by 0 bases and 10 bases, with 11 bases remaining between them. Sequencing used immunoSEQ multiplex PCR; TCRdb keeps in-frame clones, though not all of them. This table has more than 250,000 clones, roughly 90% appearing once. Comments on this clone: Its matching antigen is unknown.

The clonotype was recovered from a woman aged 25 to 39 in good health and CMV-seropositive. V usage is TRBV5-1 and J usage is TRBJ1-5; D perhaps matches TRBD1 (5 bases). The sample consisted of PBMCs. This CDR3 is CASSLDTGGPQHF. As DNA, the CDR3 is TGCGCCAGCAGCTTGGACACCGGGGGACCCCAGCATTTT.